The next 10 T cell receptor beta chains were all read from a single sample in a study of blood T cell repertoires in COVID-19. Clones were read by immunoSEQ multiplex PCR, and TCRdb kept only the in-frame ones, dropping some. The repertoire holds around 400,000 clones, with about four fifths as singletons. Sequenced input: PBMCs or T cells enriched from blood (not recorded which). The source is a woman aged 45-65 years who had recovered from COVID-19.

This clone was observed a few times. The rearrangement links TRBV19 to TRBJ1-3, with TRBD1 matching over 12 bases. V lost 6 bases to trimming and J lost 5 bases; unmatched junction nucleotides: 2. The germline gives CDR1 LNHDA, CDR2 SQIVND (reference sequence). The CDR3 runs 14 residues. In DNA form, the CDR3 reads TGTGCCAGTAGGGGACAGGGGGCTCGAAACACCATATATTTT. As protein: CASRGQGARNTIYF.

The V call is TRBV7-8, the J call TRBJ1-4; D not certain. The V end lost 1 base, the J end lost 4 bases, and 4 bases lay between the germline ends. The V gene's germline CDR1 is SGHVS and CDR2 FQNEAQ. The CDR3 has 13 residues. The CDR3 nucleotides read TGTGCCAGCAGCTTAGGTAGTAATGAAAAACTGTTTTTT. The encoded protein is CASSLGSNEKLFF.

This chain uses TRBV11-3 with TRBJ1-1; tentative D call: TRBD1 (6 bases). Per the germline V gene, CDR1 is SGHNT and CDR2 is YENEEA. Trimming took 5 bases from V and 6 from J, leaving 19 bases between them. The CDR3 is 15 residues long. Here the CDR3 reads CASSGGAGDASEAFF. CDR3 coding DNA: TGTGCCAGCAGCGGGGGGGCAGGGGATGCCTCTGAAGCTTTCTTT.

The rearrangement links TRBV12-3 or TRBV12-4 to TRBJ1-1, with a weak D call TRBD1 (5 bases). CDR3 length: 13 residues. V was clipped by 8 bases and J by 4 bases, with 14 bases between them. CDR3 DNA: TGTGCCAGCTCCTCAGGGAGGATCACTGAAGCTTTCTTT. Its protein product is CASSSGRITEAFF.

This clone was seen only once. The V call is TRBV7-6, the J call TRBJ1-1, with D unresolved. CDR3 length: 13 residues. The germline V gene has CDR1 SGHVS and CDR2 FNYEAQ. Trimming cost V 5 bases and J 1 base, with 8 bases left between them. The chain's CDR3 is CASSASRNTEAFF. DNA for the CDR3: TGTGCCAGCAGCGCGTCAAGGAACACTGAAGCTTTCTTT.

The J gene is TRBJ2-7, the V gene TRBV30, with D possibly TRBD1 on 5 matching bases. Trimming stripped 1 base from V and 1 base from J, with 17 bases between. Germline lookup yields CDR1 GTSNPN and CDR2 SVGIG (reference sequence). The length of the CDR3 is 16 residues. The CDR3 bases are TGTGCCTGGAGTGACCAATTTCCGACAGTATCCTACGAGCAGTACTTC. Translating gives CAWSDQFPTVSYEQYF.

V is TRBV7-3 and J is TRBJ2-7; D perhaps matches TRBD1 (7 bases). From germline, CDR1 is SGHTA and CDR2 FQGTGA. V was trimmed by 8 bases and J by 2 bases, leaving 13 bases between them. The CDR3 runs to 13 residues. The CDR3 region is CASWGGQAYEQYF. The CDR3 DNA sequence: TGTGCCAGCTGGGGAGGACAGGCCTACGAGCAGTACTTC.

The chain combines TRBV15 with TRBJ2-5; 10 bases are a match to TRBD1. The CDR3 spans 14 residues. V lost 5 bases, J lost 2 bases, and 2 bases stayed unmatched. Germline V lookup: CDR1 LNHNV, CDR2 YYDKDF (reference sequence). The CDR3 here is CATSGDRGQETQYF. The CDR3, as DNA: TGTGCCACCAGCGGGGACAGGGGTCAAGAGACCCAGTACTTC. Combining the CDR3 with reference TRBV15 and TRBJ2-5 gives the whole variable domain DAMVIQNPRYQVTQFGKPVTLSCSQTLNHNVMYWYQQKSSQAPKLLFHYYDKDFNNEADTPDNFQSRRPNTSFCFLDIRSPGLGDTAMYLCATSGDRGQETQYFGPGTRLLVL.

Only one count was recorded for this clone. The chain combines TRBV25-1 with TRBJ1-2, with 8 positions matching TRBD1. The CDR3 is 12 residues long. CDR1 and CDR2 (germline): MGHDK, SYGVNS. The ends lost 7 bases at V and 8 bases at J; junction bases unmatched: 6. The CDR3 bases are TGTGCCAGCATGCAGGGGGCGCGGGGCTACACCTTC. Translation gives CASMQGARGYTF.

The chain has TRBV7-3 and TRBJ2-3, with a possible D match to TRBD2 (6 bases). V was cut by 5 bases and J by 2 bases, with 8 bases left in between. The CDR3 covers 13 residues. Germline V gene sequence: CDR1 SGHTA, CDR2 FQGTGA. In nucleotides, the CDR3 is TGTGCCAGCAGCCCGGGACTCACAGATACGCAGTATTTT. Translating it yields CASSPGLTDTQYF.